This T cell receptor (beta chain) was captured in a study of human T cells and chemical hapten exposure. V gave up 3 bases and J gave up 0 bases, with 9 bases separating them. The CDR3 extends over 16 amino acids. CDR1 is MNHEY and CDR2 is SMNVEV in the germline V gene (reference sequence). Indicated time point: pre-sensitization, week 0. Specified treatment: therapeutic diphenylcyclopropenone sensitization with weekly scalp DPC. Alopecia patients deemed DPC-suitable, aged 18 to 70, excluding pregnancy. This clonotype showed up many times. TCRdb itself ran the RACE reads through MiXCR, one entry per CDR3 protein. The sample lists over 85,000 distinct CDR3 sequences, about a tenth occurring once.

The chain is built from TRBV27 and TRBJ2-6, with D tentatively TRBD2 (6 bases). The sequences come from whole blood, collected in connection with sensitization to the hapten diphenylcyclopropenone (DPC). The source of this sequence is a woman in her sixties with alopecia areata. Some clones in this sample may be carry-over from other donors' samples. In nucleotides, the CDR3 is TGTGCCAGCAGTTTGGGACTCACCTCTGGGGCCAACGTCCTGACTTTC. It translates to CASSLGLTSGANVLTF.